The rows below give T cell receptor beta chains drawn from one sample of a study of identical twins. TCRdb re-derived calls from the 5' RACE reads in MiXCR, one entry per CDR3 protein. The sample has 1.5 million to 2 million distinct CDR3 sequences; less than 40% are singletons. Source material: cord blood. These TCRs come from a newborn girl in good health. Both conserved end residues are part of each CDR3. A D gene is named only where the DNA matches it firmly. Size is omitted from some rows. Given values are once, few, many or a class for expanded clones.

TRBJ2-1 | few | TRBV27 | TRBD2 | CASSWGWGPLAGVDEQFF | TGTGCCAGCAGTTGGGGCTGGGGCCCACTAGCGGGGGTGGATGAGCAGTTCTTC
TRBJ2-5 | - | TRBV5-1 | - | CASGFDLHWETQYF | TGCGCCAGCGGTTTCGACCTCCATTGGGAGACCCAGTACTTC
TRBJ1-1 | few | TRBV10-3 | - | CAISEHRGGRTEAFF | TGTGCCATCAGTGAGCATAGGGGAGGGAGGACTGAAGCTTTCTTT
TRBJ1-2 | few | TRBV3-1 | TRBD1 | CASSLPGTGDGYTF | TGTGCCAGCAGCCTCCCGGGGACAGGTGATGGCTACACCTTC
TRBJ1-5 | - | TRBV6-2/TRBV6-3 | - | CASSYSGSRSNQPQHF | TGTGCCAGCAGTTACTCGGGGTCCAGGTCCAATCAGCCCCAGCATTTT
TRBJ2-2 | - | TRBV24-1 | - | CATSDPGTTGELFF | TGTGCCACCAGTGATCCCGGGACAACCGGGGAGCTGTTTTTT
TRBJ2-1 | few | TRBV5-1 | TRBD2 | CASSFRLAGEYEQFF | TGCGCCAGCAGCTTCCGACTAGCGGGCGAGTATGAGCAGTTCTTC
TRBJ1-2 | few | TRBV3-1 | TRBD1 | CASSQVGIRDSLNYGYTF | TGTGCCAGCAGCCAAGTCGGAATCAGGGACAGTTTAAACTATGGCTACACCTTC
TRBJ2-1 | - | TRBV20-1 | TRBD2 | CSARDLAGASNEQFF | TGCAGTGCTAGAGATCTAGCGGGGGCATCCAATGAGCAGTTCTTC
TRBJ1-1 | few | TRBV12-5 | - | CASGLARGSMNTEAFF | TGTGCTAGTGGTTTGGCCAGGGGATCCATGAACACTGAAGCTTTCTTT
TRBJ2-2 | few | TRBV3-1 | - | CASSQEIAVGGELFF | TGTGCCAGCAGCCAAGAGATAGCAGTAGGCGGGGAGCTGTTTTTT
TRBJ2-7 | - | TRBV3-1 | - | CASTRTYLSYNEQYF | TGTGCCAGCACCCGGACTTACCTTTCCTACAATGAGCAGTACTTC
TRBJ1-5 | - | TRBV11-2 | - | CASSLVGPGRPQHF | TGTGCCAGCAGCTTAGTTGGGCCAGGGCGGCCCCAGCATTTT
TRBJ2-3 | few | TRBV11-2 | TRBD2 | CASSPGRGLASTDTQYF | TGTGCCAGCAGCCCCGGTAGGGGACTAGCGAGCACAGATACGCAGTATTTT
TRBJ1-1 | few | TRBV6-5 | - | CASSYTSTGSVNTEAFF | TGTGCCAGCAGTTACACGTCGACGGGTTCGGTGAACACTGAAGCTTTCTTT
TRBJ2-1 | many | TRBV10-3 | - | CAISERKGAGGNEQFF | TGTGCCATCAGTGAGCGTAAGGGAGCTGGGGGCAATGAGCAGTTCTTC
TRBJ2-7 | - | TRBV18 | TRBD2 | CASSPVLGTKPYEQYF | TGTGCCAGCTCACCGGTGCTCGGGACTAAACCCTACGAGCAGTACTTC
TRBJ2-1 | many | TRBV4-1 | TRBD2 | CASSQAGAYNEQFF | TGTGCCAGCAGCCAAGCGGGGGCCTACAATGAGCAGTTCTTC
TRBJ1-1 | - | TRBV10-1 | - | CASSDSGMNTEAFF | TGCGCCAGCAGTGATTCGGGCATGAACACTGAAGCTTTCTTT
TRBJ2-3 | - | TRBV11-2 | TRBD2 | CASSLPGLAGQDTQYF | TGTGCCAGCAGCTTACCGGGACTAGCGGGGCAAGATACGCAGTATTTT
TRBJ2-1 | few | TRBV6-5 | - | CASTSGTTGSNEQFF | TGTGCCAGCACCTCGGGAACTACCGGGAGCAATGAGCAGTTCTTC
TRBJ2-5 | few | TRBV6-2/TRBV6-3 | - | CASSTGTPQRAQYF | TGTGCCAGCAGCACCGGGACACCTCAAAGGGCCCAGTACTTC
TRBJ2-2 | - | TRBV24-1 | - | CATSDLPGGSSTTGELFF | TGTGCCACCAGTGATTTGCCCGGGGGAAGTTCGACAACCGGGGAGCTGTTTTTT
TRBJ2-5 | - | TRBV12-3/TRBV12-4 | TRBD2 | CASIQREGGLNEQYF | TGTGCCAGCATCCAGAGGGAGGGCGGGTTAAATGAGCAGTACTTC
TRBJ2-1 | - | TRBV12-3/TRBV12-4 | - | CASRWGLNEQFF | TGTGCCAGCCGGTGGGGCCTCAATGAGCAGTTCTTC
TRBJ2-7 | many | TRBV5-1 | TRBD1 | CASSPRTGPYEQYF | TGCGCCAGCAGCCCTAGGACAGGACCCTACGAGCAGTACTTC
TRBJ1-6 | few | TRBV6-4 | TRBD1 | CASSDSSGQINSPLHF | TGTGCCAGCAGTGACTCTTCGGGACAGATCAATTCACCCCTCCACTTT
TRBJ2-5 | - | TRBV7-2 | TRBD2 | CASSLVIAGGRRQYF | TGTGCCAGCAGCTTAGTGATAGCGGGGGGGCGGAGGCAGTACTTC
TRBJ1-5 | - | TRBV20-1 | TRBD1 | CSAVDRGDQPQHF | TGCAGTGCGGTGGACAGGGGGGATCAGCCCCAGCATTTT
TRBJ1-6 | few | TRBV20-1 | TRBD1 | CSAREVNRGEDSPLHF | TGCAGTGCTAGAGAAGTGAACAGGGGCGAGGATTCACCCCTCCACTTT
TRBJ2-5 | - | TRBV3-1 | - | CASSQETAQETQYF | TGTGCCAGCAGCCAAGAGACTGCCCAAGAGACCCAGTACTTC
TRBJ1-1 | - | TRBV5-1 | - | CASSGGPAETEAFF | TGCGCCAGCAGCGGGGGACCGGCGGAAACTGAAGCTTTCTTT
TRBJ1-6 | - | TRBV20-1 | - | CSARDKSYNSPPHF | TGCAGTGCCCGCGACAAATCCTATAATTCACCCCCCCACTTT
TRBJ2-3 | few | TRBV5-1 | - | CASSLEGGARDTQYF | TGCGCCAGCAGCTTGGAAGGCGGGGCAAGGGATACGCAGTATTTT
TRBJ1-5 | few | TRBV6-6 | - | CASRPDPRRGGNQPQHF | TGTGCCAGCAGGCCCGATCCTAGGCGGGGAGGCAATCAGCCCCAGCATTTT